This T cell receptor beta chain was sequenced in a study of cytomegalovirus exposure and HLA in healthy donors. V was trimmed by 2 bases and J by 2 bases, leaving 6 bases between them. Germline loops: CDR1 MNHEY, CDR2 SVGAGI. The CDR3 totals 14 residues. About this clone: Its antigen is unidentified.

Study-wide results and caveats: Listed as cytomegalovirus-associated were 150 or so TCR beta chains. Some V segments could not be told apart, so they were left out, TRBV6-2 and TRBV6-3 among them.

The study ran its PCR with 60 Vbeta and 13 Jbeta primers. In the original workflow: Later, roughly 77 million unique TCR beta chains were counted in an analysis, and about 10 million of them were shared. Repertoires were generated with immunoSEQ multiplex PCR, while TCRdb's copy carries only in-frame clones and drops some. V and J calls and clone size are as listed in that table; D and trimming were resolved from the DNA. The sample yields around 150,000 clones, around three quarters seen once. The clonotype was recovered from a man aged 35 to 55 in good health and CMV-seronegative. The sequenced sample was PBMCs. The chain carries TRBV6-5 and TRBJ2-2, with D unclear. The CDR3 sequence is CASSYNRNTGELFF. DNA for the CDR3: TGTGCCAGCAGTTACAACAGAAACACCGGGGAGCTGTTTTTT.